This T cell receptor beta chain was sequenced during a study of blood T cell repertoires in COVID-19. Looking at the study overall: Some COVID-19 samples were acute and others convalescent; all came from the United States, Italy and Spain.

Germline V gene lookup returns CDR1 ENHRY and CDR2 SYGVKD. V lost 8 bases and J lost 0, with 8 bases in between. The CDR3 sequence is 14 residues long. Profiled with immunoSEQ multiplex PCR; TCRdb holds only in-frame clones, not every one. The profile shows some 150,000 clones, around 80% of them singletons. The sequence derives from a woman aged 80 or over in a cohort sampled during active or convalescent COVID-19. This chain uses TRBV10-3 with TRBJ1-6; no reliable D call. Sample: peripheral blood. The DNA of the CDR3 is TGTGCCATCTCAAACAGCTCCTATAATTCACCCCTCCACTTT. Translation gives CAISNSSYNSPLHF.